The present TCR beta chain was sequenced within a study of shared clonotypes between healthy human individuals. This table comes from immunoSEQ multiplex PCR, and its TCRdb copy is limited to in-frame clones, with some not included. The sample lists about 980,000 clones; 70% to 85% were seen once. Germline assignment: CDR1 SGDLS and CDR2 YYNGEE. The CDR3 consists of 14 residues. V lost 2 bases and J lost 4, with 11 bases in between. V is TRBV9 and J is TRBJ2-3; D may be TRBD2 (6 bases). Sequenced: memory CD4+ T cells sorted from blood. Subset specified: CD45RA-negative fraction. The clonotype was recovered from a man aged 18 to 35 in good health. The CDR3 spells CASSVGRGADTQYF. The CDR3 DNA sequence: TGTGCCAGCAGCGTGGGGCGGGGCGCAGATACGCAGTATTTT.